In its sample, the clone carrying this T cell receptor beta chain was seen once. Its target is not known. The entry originates in a study of siplizumab effects on memory and regulatory T cells. The CDR3 has 14 amino acids. CDR1 is SGHRS, CDR2 YFSETQ, per germline. V was clipped by 0 bases and J by 9 bases, with 13 bases between them. The study, taken as a whole, reports: Naive T cells appeared more varied than memory cells and looked like key alloresponse contributors. Unstimulated subsets contained matches for only a minor fraction of alloreactive clones. Researchers could not give a naive or memory phenotype to roughly 75-95% of proliferating CD4+ or CD8+ clones. Mappable CD4+ clones that were alloreactive averaged roughly 66% Treg-derived with siplizumab versus 26.9% in controls.

The table came from immunoSEQ multiplex PCR; TCRdb's copy has only in-frame clones and leaves some out. The sample holds roughly 100,000 clones; more than 85% are singletons and the top ten take approximately 0.3%. The clonotype was recovered from a human donor in good health. Sequencing was carried out using CD4+ T cells sorted from blood. J is TRBJ2-1 and V is TRBV5-1, with unresolved D. The CDR3 sequence: CASSLANRPTEQFF. Here the CDR3 DNA reads TGCGCCAGCAGCTTGGCCAACCGGCCGACTGAGCAGTTCTTC.